The clone carrying this T cell receptor beta chain was seen only a few times. Its cognate antigen is unknown. With 3 bases clipped from V and 7 bases from J, the junction kept 3 bases outside the gene matches. Germline V gene lookup returns CDR1 MNHEY and CDR2 SMNVEV (reference sequence). CDR3 size: 13 residues. The sample originates from a study of blood T cells in healthy people across ages. Broader study findings: Measured against age, TCR beta diversity per million T cells decreased in a roughly linear manner. Fewer expanded clones and more diversity marked long-lived versus aged donors.

Sample-barcoded 5' priming and a J-beta primer mix drove a second PCR of about 6 to 12 cycles. One entry per CDR3 protein, called by TCRdb with MiXCR from the 5' RACE reads. The data show approximately 1.5 million distinct CDR3 sequences, 42% seen once. This sequence originates from a woman younger than 30 in good health. V is TRBV27 and J is TRBJ2-7, with TRBD1 identical over 10 bases. The sequenced material came from blood. The CDR3 sequence is CASSLTGGFEQYF. The CDR3, as DNA: TGTGCCAGCAGTTTGACAGGGGGCTTTGAGCAGTACTTC.